This TCR beta chain stems from a study of blood T cell repertoires in COVID-19. Study in general: Samples taken during acute and convalescent COVID-19 were collected in the United States, Italy and Spain. PBMCs, B-cell-depleted T cells, or T cells were the source of the cDNA or gDNA that made up the material.

This CDR3 contains 14 residues. V shed 4 bases and J shed 1 base, with 11 bases lying between them. Germline lookup yields CDR1 SGDLS and CDR2 YYNGEE. Authors' data handling: Cell counts per sample came from amplifying reference gene primers. Profiled with immunoSEQ multiplex PCR; TCRdb holds only in-frame clones, not every one. The V and J calls and the clone size are those of that table, but D and trimming were determined from the DNA. The data show about 300,000 clones, with about nine tenths seen just once and less than 2% held by the top ten. The receptor was isolated from a woman in her 30s with COVID-19, enrolled during active disease. Specimen: peripheral blood. V and J are TRBV9 and TRBJ1-2, with D unclear. DNA of the CDR3: TGTGCCAGCAGCCCCCGGGAGGATAACTATGGCTACACCTTC. Its protein product is CASSPREDNYGYTF.